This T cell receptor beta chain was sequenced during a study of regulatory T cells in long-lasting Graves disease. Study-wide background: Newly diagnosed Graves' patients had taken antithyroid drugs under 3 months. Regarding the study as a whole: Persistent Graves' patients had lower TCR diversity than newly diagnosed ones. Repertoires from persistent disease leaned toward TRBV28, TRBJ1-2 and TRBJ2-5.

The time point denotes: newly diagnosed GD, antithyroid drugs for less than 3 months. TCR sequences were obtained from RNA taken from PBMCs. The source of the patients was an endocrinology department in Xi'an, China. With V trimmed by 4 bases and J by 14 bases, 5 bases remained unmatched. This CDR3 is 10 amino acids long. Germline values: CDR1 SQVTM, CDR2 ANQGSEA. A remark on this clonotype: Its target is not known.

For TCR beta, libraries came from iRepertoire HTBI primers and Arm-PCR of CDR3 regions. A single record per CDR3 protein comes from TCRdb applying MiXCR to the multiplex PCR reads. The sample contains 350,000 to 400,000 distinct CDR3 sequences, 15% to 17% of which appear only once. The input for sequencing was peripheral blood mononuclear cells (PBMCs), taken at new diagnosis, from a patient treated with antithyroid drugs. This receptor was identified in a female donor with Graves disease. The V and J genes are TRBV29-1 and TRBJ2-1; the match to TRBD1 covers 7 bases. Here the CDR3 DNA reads TGCAGCGTTGCGGGGCAGGGGGAGTTCTTC. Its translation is CSVAGQGEFF.